This is a list of T cell receptor beta chains from one sample in a study of blood T cell repertoires in COVID-19. Generated by immunoSEQ multiplex PCR, the TCRdb table keeps only in-frame clones and is missing some. The data show roughly 160,000 clones, with 85% to 95% seen just once and 0.53% held by the top ten. The material sequenced was peripheral blood. The receptors originated from a man aged 50-60 years with acute or convalescent COVID-19. Both conserved end residues are part of each CDR3. Each record gives: J gene, clone size, V gene, CDR3 length, D gene, CDR3 DNA, CDR3 protein. The D gene is left open where the match is weak. Clone size is not always given. Where it is, it says once, few, many or a class for expanded clones.

>TRBJ2-1|.|TRBV29-1|12|.
TGCAGCGTTGAAGGAGGCGAGGTTGAGCAGTTCTTC
CSVEGGEVEQFF
>TRBJ1-2|.|TRBV28|13|.
TGTGCCAGCAGTAAAAAGGGGTACTATGGCTACACCTTC
CASSKKGYYGYTF
>TRBJ1-5|.|TRBV24-1|15|.
TGTGCCACCAGTTCCGGCGACAGAGGCAATCAGCCCCAGCATTTT
CATSSGDRGNQPQHF
>TRBJ1-2|.|TRBV28|12|.
TGTGCCAGCAGTCTCCCGGTGTGGGGCTACACCTTC
CASSLPVWGYTF
>TRBJ1-6|.|TRBV5-4|15|.
TGTGCCAGCAGCTTGGACGGACAGTCGAATTCACCCCTCCACTTT
CASSLDGQSNSPLHF
>TRBJ1-5|.|TRBV28|15|TRBD1
TGTGCCAGCAGCCCAGACAGGGGGATCTCTCAGCCCCAGCATTTT
CASSPDRGISQPQHF
>TRBJ2-7|.|TRBV7-9|16|.
TGTGCCAGCAGCAACTCACCCGGGTCCGCAGGGTACGAGCAGTACTTC
CASSNSPGSAGYEQYF
>TRBJ1-3|.|TRBV28|14|.
TGTGCCAGCAATGGGCAGCACTCTGGAAACACCATATATTTT
CASNGQHSGNTIYF
>TRBJ2-1|.|TRBV7-7|17|TRBD2
TGTGCCAGCAGCGAGCAACTAGCGGGTATTTCCTACAATGAGCAGTTCTTC
CASSEQLAGISYNEQFF
>TRBJ1-2|.|TRBV7-2|13|TRBD1
TGTGCCAGCAGCCCGGGAGGGGGCAGTGGCTACACCTTC
CASSPGGGSGYTF
>TRBJ2-2|.|TRBV27|15|.
TGTGCCAGCAGCCCCCCGAGGCCCTTGACCGGGGAGCTGTTTTTT
CASSPPRPLTGELFF
>TRBJ1-2|.|TRBV25-1|17|TRBD1
TGTGCCAGCAGTGCCCACTCCGGGACAGGGGTGGGTTATGGCTACACCTTC
CASSAHSGTGVGYGYTF
>TRBJ2-1|.|TRBV28|14|TRBD2
TGTGCCAGCAGTACCGGGACTAGACACAATGAGCAGTTCTTC
CASSTGTRHNEQFF
>TRBJ2-5|once|TRBV7-9|15|TRBD1
TGTGCCAGCAGCTTCGGACAGGGGGCGGGGGAGACCCAGTACTTC
CASSFGQGAGETQYF
>TRBJ1-3|.|TRBV7-8|15|.
TGTGCCAGCAGCTTAGGAGGGGGTCGTGGAAACACCATATATTTT
CASSLGGGRGNTIYF
>TRBJ2-3|.|TRBV5-1|15|TRBD2
TGCGCCAGCAGCTTGACGGGAGGGTTCACAGATACGCAGTATTTT
CASSLTGGFTDTQYF
>TRBJ1-1|.|TRBV28|14|TRBD1
TGTGCCAGCAGTAGGACAGGGGGCTGGGCTGAAGCTTTCTTT
CASSRTGGWAEAFF
>TRBJ2-3|.|TRBV14|17|TRBD2
TGTGCCAGCAGCCCGACGGGACTAGCGGGGGACGCAGATACGCAGTATTTT
CASSPTGLAGDADTQYF